The sequence of this T cell receptor beta chain was determined in a study of cytomegalovirus exposure and HLA in healthy donors. Whole-study results and caveats: The study reported that TCR beta sequences accurately predicted HLA-A and HLA-B alleles in most subjects. A cluster of highly shared sequence variants was likely a sequencing artifact.

V lost 2 bases, J lost 0 bases, and 2 bases lay in between. The CDR3 sequence is 12 residues long. CDR1 and CDR2 (germline): KGHSH, LQKENI. The PCR contained 60 Vbeta and 13 Jbeta primers. Clones were sequenced by immunoSEQ multiplex PCR, and TCRdb holds only the in-frame ones, with some missing. The data hold more than 95,000 clones, with about 69% observed a single time. Remarks on this clone: Its antigen is unidentified.

V usage is TRBV18 and J usage is TRBJ2-7; D gene ambiguous. The sequence came from a man in his forties or fifties in good health and CMV-seronegative. The sample taken for sequencing was PBMCs. In DNA form, the CDR3 reads TGTGCCAGCTCACCATACTCCTACGAGCAGTACTTC. Protein sequence: CASSPYSYEQYF.